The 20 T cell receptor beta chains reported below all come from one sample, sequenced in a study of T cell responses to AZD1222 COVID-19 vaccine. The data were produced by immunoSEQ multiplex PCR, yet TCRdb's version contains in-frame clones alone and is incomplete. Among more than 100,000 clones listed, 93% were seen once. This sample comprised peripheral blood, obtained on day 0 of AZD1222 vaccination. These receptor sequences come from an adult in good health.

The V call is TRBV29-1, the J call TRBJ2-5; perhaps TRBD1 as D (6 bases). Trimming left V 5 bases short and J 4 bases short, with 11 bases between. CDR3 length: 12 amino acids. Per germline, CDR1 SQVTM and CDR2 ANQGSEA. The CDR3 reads CSVSRGGETQYF. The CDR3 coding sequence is TGCAGCGTTAGCAGGGGTGGAGAGACCCAGTACTTC.

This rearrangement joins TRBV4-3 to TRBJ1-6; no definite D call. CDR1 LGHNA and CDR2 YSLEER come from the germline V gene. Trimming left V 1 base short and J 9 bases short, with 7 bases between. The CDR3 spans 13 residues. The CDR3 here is CASSQGIGSPLHF. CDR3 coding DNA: TGCGCCAGCAGCCAAGGGATAGGTTCACCCCTCCACTTT.

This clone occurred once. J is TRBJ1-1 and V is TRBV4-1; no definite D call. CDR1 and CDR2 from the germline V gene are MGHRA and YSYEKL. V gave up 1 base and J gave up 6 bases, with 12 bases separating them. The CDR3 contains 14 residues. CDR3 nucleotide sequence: TGCGCCAGCAGCCAAGTCGGAGGGTACCCTGAAGCTTTCTTT. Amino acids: CASSQVGGYPEAFF.

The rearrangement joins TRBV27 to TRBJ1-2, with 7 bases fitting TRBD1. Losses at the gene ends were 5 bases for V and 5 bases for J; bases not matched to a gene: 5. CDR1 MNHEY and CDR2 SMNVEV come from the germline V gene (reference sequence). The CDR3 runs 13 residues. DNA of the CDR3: TGTGCCAGCAGTCCGACAGGGATGTATGGCTACACCTTC. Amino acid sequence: CASSPTGMYGYTF.

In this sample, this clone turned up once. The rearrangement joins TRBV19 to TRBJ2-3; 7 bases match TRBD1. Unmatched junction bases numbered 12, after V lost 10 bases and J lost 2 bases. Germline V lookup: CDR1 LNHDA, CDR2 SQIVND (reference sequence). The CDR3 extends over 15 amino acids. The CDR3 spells CATEGTEVNTDTQYF. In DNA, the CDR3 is TGTGCCACTGAAGGGACAGAAGTGAACACAGATACGCAGTATTTT.

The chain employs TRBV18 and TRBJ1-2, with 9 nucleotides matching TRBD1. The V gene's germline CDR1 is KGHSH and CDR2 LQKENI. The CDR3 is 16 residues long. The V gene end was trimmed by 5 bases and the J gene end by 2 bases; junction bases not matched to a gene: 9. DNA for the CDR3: TGTGCCAGCTCATCAACCGGGACAGGGTCAAACTATGGCTACACCTTC. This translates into CASSSTGTGSNYGYTF. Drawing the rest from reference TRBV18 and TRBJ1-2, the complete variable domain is NAGVMQNPRHLVRRRGQEARLRCSPMKGHSHVYWYRQLPEEGLKFMVYLQKENIIDESGMPKERFSAEFPKEGPSILRIQQVVRGDSAAYFCASSSTGTGSNYGYTFGSGTRLTVV.

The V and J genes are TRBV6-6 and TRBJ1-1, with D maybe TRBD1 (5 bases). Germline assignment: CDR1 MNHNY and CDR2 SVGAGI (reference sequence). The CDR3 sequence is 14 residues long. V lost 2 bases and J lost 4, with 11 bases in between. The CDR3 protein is CASSYAGRGTEAFF. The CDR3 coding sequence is TGTGCCAGCAGTTACGCGGGACGTGGCACTGAAGCTTTCTTT.

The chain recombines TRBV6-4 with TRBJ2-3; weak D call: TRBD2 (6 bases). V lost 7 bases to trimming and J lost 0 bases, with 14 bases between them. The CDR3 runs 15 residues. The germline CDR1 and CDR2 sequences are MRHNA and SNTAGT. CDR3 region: CASTPGGTSTDTQYF. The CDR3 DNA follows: TGTGCCAGCACCCCCGGCGGGACTAGCACAGATACGCAGTATTTT.

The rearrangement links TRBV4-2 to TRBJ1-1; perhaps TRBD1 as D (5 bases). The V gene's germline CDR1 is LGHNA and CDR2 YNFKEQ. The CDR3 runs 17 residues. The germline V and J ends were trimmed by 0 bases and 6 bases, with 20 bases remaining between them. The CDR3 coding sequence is TGTGCCAGCAGCCAAGATGAAACAGGTGGCCTGGTCGCTGAAGCTTTCTTT. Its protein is CASSQDETGGLVAEAFF.

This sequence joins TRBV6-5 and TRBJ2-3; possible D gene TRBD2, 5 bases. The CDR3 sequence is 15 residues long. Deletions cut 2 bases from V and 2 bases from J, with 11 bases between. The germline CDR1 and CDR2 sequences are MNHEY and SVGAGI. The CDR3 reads CASSYDRDLTDTQYF. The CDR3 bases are TGTGCCAGCAGTTACGATCGGGATCTCACAGATACGCAGTATTTT.

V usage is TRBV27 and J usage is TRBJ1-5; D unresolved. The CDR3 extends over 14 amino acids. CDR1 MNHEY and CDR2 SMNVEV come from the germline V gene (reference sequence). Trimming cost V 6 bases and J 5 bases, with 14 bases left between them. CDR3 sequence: CASSKQVGDQPQHF. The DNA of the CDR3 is TGTGCCAGCAGCAAACAAGTTGGGGATCAGCCCCAGCATTTT.

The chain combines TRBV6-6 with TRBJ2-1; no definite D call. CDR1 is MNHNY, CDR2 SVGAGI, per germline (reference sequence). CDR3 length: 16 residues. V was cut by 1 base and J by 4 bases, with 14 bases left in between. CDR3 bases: TGTGCCAGCAGTTACTTGGCTCCCCCCCAGTACAATGAGCAGTTCTTC. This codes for CASSYLAPPQYNEQFF.

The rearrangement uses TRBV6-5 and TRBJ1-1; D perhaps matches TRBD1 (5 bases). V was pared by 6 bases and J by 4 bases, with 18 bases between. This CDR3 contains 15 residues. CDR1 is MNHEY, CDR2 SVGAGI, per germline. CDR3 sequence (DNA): TGTGCCAGCAGGACTGCCGGGACGGGCGGCACTGAAGCTTTCTTT. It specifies CASRTAGTGGTEAFF.

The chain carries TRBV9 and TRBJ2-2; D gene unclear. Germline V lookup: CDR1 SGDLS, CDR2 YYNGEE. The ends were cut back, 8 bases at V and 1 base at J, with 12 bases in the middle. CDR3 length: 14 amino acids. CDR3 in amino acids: CASAYPQNTGELFF. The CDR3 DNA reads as TGTGCCAGTGCTTATCCCCAGAACACCGGGGAGCTGTTTTTT.

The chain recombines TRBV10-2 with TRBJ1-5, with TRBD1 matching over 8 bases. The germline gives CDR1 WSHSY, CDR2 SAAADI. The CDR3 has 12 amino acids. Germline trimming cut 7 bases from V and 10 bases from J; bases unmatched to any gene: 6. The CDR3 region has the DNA TGCGCCAGCAAACAGGGGGGCCATCCCCAGCATTTT. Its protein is CASKQGGHPQHF.

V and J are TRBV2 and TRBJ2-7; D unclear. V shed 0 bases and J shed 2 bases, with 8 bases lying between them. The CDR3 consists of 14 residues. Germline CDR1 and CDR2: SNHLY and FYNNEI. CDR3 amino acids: CASSEAVGTYEQYF. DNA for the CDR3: TGTGCCAGCAGTGAAGCCGTAGGGACCTACGAGCAGTACTTC.

The CDR3 DNA reads as TGTGCCATCTCCGGGCCGACAGGGTCACCCCTCCACTTT. Encoded protein: CAISGPTGSPLHF. The chain couples TRBV27 to TRBJ1-6, with 7 positions matching TRBD1. CDR1 and CDR2 (germline): MNHEY, SMNVEV (reference sequence). The ends lost 10 bases at V and 10 bases at J; junction bases unmatched: 10. CDR3 length: 13 residues.

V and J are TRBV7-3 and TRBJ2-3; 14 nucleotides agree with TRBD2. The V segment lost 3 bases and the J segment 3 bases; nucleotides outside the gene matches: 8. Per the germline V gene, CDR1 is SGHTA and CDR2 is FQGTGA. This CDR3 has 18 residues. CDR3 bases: TGTGCCAGCAGCTTCGGGACTAGCGGGAGATATTTAACAGATACGCAGTATTTT. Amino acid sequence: CASSFGTSGRYLTDTQYF.

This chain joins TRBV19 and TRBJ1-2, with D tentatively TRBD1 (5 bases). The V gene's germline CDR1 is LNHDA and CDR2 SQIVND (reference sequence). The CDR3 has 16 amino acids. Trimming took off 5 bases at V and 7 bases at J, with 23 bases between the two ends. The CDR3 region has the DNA TGTGCCAGTAGTGCTCCTTGGGGGGGACGTCTCTCTGGCTACACCTTC. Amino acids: CASSAPWGGRLSGYTF.

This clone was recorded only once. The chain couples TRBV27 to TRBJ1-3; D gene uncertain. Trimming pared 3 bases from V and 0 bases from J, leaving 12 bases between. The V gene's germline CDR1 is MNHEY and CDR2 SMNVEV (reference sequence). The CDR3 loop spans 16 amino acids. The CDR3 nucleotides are TGTGCCAGCAGTTTTGAGGCGCTGAACTCTGGAAACACCATATATTTT. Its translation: CASSFEALNSGNTIYF.